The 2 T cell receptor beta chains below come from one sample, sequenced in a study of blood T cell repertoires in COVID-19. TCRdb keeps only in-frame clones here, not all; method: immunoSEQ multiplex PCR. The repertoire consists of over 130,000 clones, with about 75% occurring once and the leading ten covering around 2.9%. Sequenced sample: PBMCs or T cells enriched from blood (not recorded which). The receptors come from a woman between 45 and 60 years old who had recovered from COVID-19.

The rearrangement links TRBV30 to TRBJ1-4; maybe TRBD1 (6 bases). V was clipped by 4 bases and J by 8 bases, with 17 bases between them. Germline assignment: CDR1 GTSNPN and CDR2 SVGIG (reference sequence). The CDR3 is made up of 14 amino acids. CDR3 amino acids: CAWTTDSGWEKLFF. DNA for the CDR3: TGTGCCTGGACAACGGACAGTGGGTGGGAAAAACTGTTTTTT.

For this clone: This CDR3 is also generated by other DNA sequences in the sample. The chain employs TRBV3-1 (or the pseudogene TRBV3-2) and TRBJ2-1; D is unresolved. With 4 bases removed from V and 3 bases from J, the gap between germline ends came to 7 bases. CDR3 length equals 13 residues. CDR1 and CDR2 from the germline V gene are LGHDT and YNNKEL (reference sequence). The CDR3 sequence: CASSLALYNEQFF. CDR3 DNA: TGTGCCAGCAGCCTGGCCCTCTACAATGAGCAGTTCTTC.